This record looks at one T cell receptor (beta chain) sequence and its context. Its antigen is unknown. The sample originates from a study of shared clonotypes between healthy human individuals. Findings of the study overall: The four-donor shared clonotypes exceeded non-shared clonotypes in generation probability, with non-shared ones scoring lower.

The CDR3 has 15 amino acids. V was trimmed by 0 bases and J by 3 bases, leaving 11 bases between them. It was roughly 210 ng DNA, 28,000 or so T cell genomes, that sorted-subset replicate PCRs used. The method was immunoSEQ multiplex PCR; TCRdb's version includes in-frame clones alone and lacks a portion of them. This table holds roughly 1,100,000 clones, about 75% found once. This clonotype originated in a man younger than 35 in good health. The chain carries TRBV5-3 and TRBJ2-3, with D possibly being TRBD1 or TRBD2 (6 bases each). TRBV5-3 is an ORF for which the function is uncertain. Sequenced sample: memory CD4+ T cells sorted from blood. Subset meaning: CD45RA-negative fraction. The CDR3 DNA reads TGTGCCAGAAGCTTGGAGGGGGGTAGAACAGATACGCAGTATTTT. Residues: CARSLEGGRTDTQYF.